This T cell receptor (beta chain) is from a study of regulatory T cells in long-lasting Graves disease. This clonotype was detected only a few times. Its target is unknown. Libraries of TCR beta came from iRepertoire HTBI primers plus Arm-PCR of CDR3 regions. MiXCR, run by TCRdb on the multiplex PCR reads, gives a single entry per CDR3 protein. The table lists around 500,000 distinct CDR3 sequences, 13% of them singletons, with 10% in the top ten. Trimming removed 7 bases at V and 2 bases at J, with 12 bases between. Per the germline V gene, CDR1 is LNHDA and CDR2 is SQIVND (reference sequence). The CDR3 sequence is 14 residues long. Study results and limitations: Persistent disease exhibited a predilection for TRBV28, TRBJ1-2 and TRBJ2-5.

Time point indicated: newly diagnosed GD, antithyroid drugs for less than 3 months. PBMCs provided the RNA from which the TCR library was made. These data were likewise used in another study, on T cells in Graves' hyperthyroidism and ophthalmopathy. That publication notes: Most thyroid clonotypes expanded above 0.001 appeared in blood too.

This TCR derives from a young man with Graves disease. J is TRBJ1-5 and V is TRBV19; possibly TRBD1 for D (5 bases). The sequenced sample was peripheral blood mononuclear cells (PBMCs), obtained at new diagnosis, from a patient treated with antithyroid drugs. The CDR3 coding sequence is TGTGCCAGTATTAGCAGGGTGGGCAATCAGCCCCAGCATTTT. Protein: CASISRVGNQPQHF.